One and the same sample provided the 20 T cell receptor beta chains below, sequenced in a study of identical twins. One entry per CDR3 protein results from TCRdb running MiXCR on the 5' RACE reads. The table records hundreds of thousands of distinct CDR3 sequences, roughly 10% of them present only once. What was sequenced was memory (CD45RO+) T cells sorted from blood. The receptor set was obtained from a woman in her late teens or twenties in good health.

This clonotype was counted a few times. The V and J genes are TRBV12-3 or TRBV12-4 and TRBJ1-1, with unresolved D. This CDR3 comprises 14 residues. Trimming shortened V by 5 bases and J by 3 bases, and 13 bases separated the two germline ends. The CDR3 nucleotides are TGTGCCAGCAGTCCTCGGGAGGGTGACACTGAAGCTTTCTTT. This codes for CASSPREGDTEAFF.

This clonotype showed up just a few times. This rearrangement joins TRBV5-1 to TRBJ2-3; tentative D call: TRBD1 (7 bases). This CDR3 contains 13 residues. V lost 7 bases and J 4 bases, leaving 13 bases between the germline ends. Germline CDR1 is SGHRS and CDR2 is YFSETQ. CDR3 in DNA: TGCGCCAGCGGCAGGGGGGCAGCAGATACGCAGTATTTT. This sequence encodes CASGRGAADTQYF.

In its sample, this clonotype was seen many times. The genes are TRBV20-1 and TRBJ1-1; D might be TRBD1 (5 bases). The germline V and J ends were trimmed by 5 bases and 7 bases, with 11 bases remaining between them. The CDR3 covers 11 residues. Germline assignment: CDR1 DFQATT and CDR2 SNEGSKA (reference sequence). The CDR3 sequence is CSAYPGLEAFF. Here the CDR3 DNA reads TGCAGTGCTTACCCGGGACTTGAAGCTTTCTTT.

This clonotype was counted only a few times. The V gene is TRBV7-2, the J gene TRBJ2-5; either TRBD1 or TRBD2 may supply D (6 bases each). CDR1 is SGHTA, CDR2 FQGNSA, per germline. Trimming left V 2 bases short and J 5 bases short, with 15 bases between. The CDR3 is 15 amino acids. CDR3 region: CASSLYRVEGETQYF. As DNA, the CDR3 is TGTGCCAGCAGCTTATACAGGGTGGAGGGGGAGACCCAGTACTTC. The complete variable domain, with remaining parts taken from reference TRBV7-2 and TRBJ2-5, reads GAGVSQSPSNKVTEKGKDVELRCDPISGHTALYWYRQSLGQGLEFLIYFQGNSAPDKSGLPSDRFSAERTGGSVSTLTIQRTQQEDSAVYLCASSLYRVEGETQYFGPGTRLLVL.

The rearrangement uses TRBV6-2 or TRBV6-3 and TRBJ2-2; D is undetermined. Germline V gives CDR1 MNHEY, CDR2 SVGEGT. Trimming left V 1 base short and J 6 bases short, with 6 bases between. This CDR3 comprises 13 residues. The CDR3 DNA reads as TGTGCCAGCAGTTACTGGCTTTCCGGGGAGCTGTTTTTT. Residues: CASSYWLSGELFF.

Only a few counts were recorded for this clonotype. CDR3 region: CASSFEGSDTQYF. In nucleotides, the CDR3 is TGCGCCAGCAGCTTTGAGGGTTCAGATACGCAGTATTTT. The rearrangement joins TRBV5-1 to TRBJ2-3, with TRBD2 as a possible D gene (5 bases). This CDR3 region has 13 residues. The V gene's germline CDR1 is SGHRS and CDR2 YFSETQ. The germline V and J ends were trimmed by 2 bases and 4 bases, with 8 bases remaining between them.

This clonotype was observed a few times. The rearrangement uses TRBV20-1 and TRBJ1-1; 7 nucleotides match TRBD1. Unmatched junction bases numbered 4, after V lost 2 bases and J lost 1 base. CDR3 length: 14 residues. Germline CDR1 reads DFQATT; CDR2 reads SNEGSKA (reference sequence). CDR3 DNA sequence: TGCAGTGCTAGACAAGGGGGCACGAACACTGAAGCTTTCTTT. Translated: CSARQGGTNTEAFF.

This clonotype has a count of ten or more. This chain uses TRBV7-9 with TRBJ1-1, with D unresolved. Trimming took 5 bases from V and 10 from J, leaving 20 bases between them. CDR3 length: 14 amino acids. Per germline, CDR1 SEHNR and CDR2 FQNEAQ (reference sequence). The CDR3 coding sequence is TGTGCCAGCAGCCCTGGGGAGAGGTCCGTGGGAGCTTTCTTT. This codes for CASSPGERSVGAFF.

This clonotype has just a few counts. The chain joins TRBV5-1 to TRBJ2-3; D gene uncertain. Germline-derived CDR1 and CDR2 are SGHRS and YFSETQ. The CDR3 runs 12 residues. Between the trimmed V and J ends, which lost 3 bases and 7 bases, there was a span of 9 bases. The CDR3 is CASSSTVNTQYF. CDR3 in DNA: TGCGCCAGCAGCTCGACCGTGAATACGCAGTATTTT.

Judged by abundance, this clonotype is medium-sized (0.01 to 0.1%). The CDR3 loop is CASSYRGMGGRTDTQYF. The CDR3 DNA sequence: TGTGCCAGCAGTTACCGGGGGATGGGCGGGAGAACAGATACGCAGTATTTT. V and J are TRBV6-6 and TRBJ2-3; 7 bases line up with TRBD2. The CDR3 extends over 17 amino acids. The V gene end was trimmed by 2 bases and the J gene end by 3 bases; junction bases not matched to a gene: 11. The germline V gene has CDR1 MNHNY and CDR2 SVGAGI (reference sequence).

The chain links TRBV20-1 to TRBJ2-7; D is unresolved. Germline CDR1 and CDR2: DFQATT and SNEGSKA (reference sequence). Trimming took 0 bases from V and 0 from J, leaving 9 bases between them. The CDR3 extends over 14 amino acids. The CDR3 loop is CSARDGRSSYEQYF. CDR3 in DNA: TGCAGTGCTAGAGATGGACGGAGCTCCTACGAGCAGTACTTC.

There are many counts of this clonotype. The chain combines TRBV20-1 with TRBJ1-1, with a weak D call TRBD1 (6 bases). Trimming left V 5 bases short and J 4 bases short, with 11 bases between. The length of the CDR3 is 12 residues. Germline CDR1 is DFQATT and CDR2 is SNEGSKA (reference sequence). DNA for the CDR3: TGCAGTGCTGGAACAGGGTTCACTGAAGCTTTCTTT. Amino acids: CSAGTGFTEAFF.

This clonotype was seen more than once but under ten times. This sequence joins TRBV20-1 and TRBJ2-3; TRBD1 is a possible D gene (6 bases). The CDR3 extends over 12 amino acids. Between the trimmed V and J ends, which lost 1 base and 9 bases, there was a span of 11 bases. Germline assignment: CDR1 DFQATT and CDR2 SNEGSKA (reference sequence). CDR3 loop: CSARATRGTQYF. The CDR3 DNA sequence: TGCAGTGCTAGAGCTACTAGGGGGACGCAGTATTTT.

Points on this clonotype: This may be a read error: a much more frequent sequence differs by one nucleotide. The rearrangement joins TRBV21-1 to TRBJ2-7. TRBV21-1 is an annotated pseudogene. CDR3 size: 9 residues. CDR3 sequence reads: CAKYYEQNF. The CDR3 DNA follows: TGTGCCAAATACTACGAGCAGAACTTC.

The J gene is TRBJ2-3, the V gene TRBV20-1; D gene unclear. From germline, CDR1 is DFQATT and CDR2 SNEGSKA (reference sequence). V was pared by 2 bases and J by 1 base, with 10 bases between. CDR3 length: 14 amino acids. CDR3 region: CSARYSPRTDTQYF. The CDR3 DNA follows: TGCAGTGCTAGATACTCCCCCCGCACAGATACGCAGTATTTT.

This clonotype was detected a few times. The chain links TRBV20-1 to TRBJ1-1, with D unclear. Germline assignment: CDR1 DFQATT and CDR2 SNEGSKA (reference sequence). V was clipped by 0 bases and J by 5 bases, with 16 bases between them. The CDR3 is 15 residues long. As DNA, the CDR3 is TGCAGTGCTAGAGATTTATGGAGGGATGGGACTGAAGCTTTCTTT. Its protein is CSARDLWRDGTEAFF.

Only a few counts were recorded for this clonotype. The V and J genes are TRBV27 and TRBJ2-6, with TRBD2 matching over 7 bases. The V and J ends lost 0 bases and 2 bases, in that order; junction bases with no gene match: 1. There are 16 residues in the CDR3. CDR1 is MNHEY and CDR2 is SMNVEV in the germline V gene (reference sequence). CDR3 amino acids: CASSLSGGTGANVLTF. The CDR3, as DNA: TGTGCCAGCAGTTTATCGGGAGGGACTGGGGCCAACGTCCTGACTTTC.

V and J are TRBV5-1 and TRBJ2-5; 11 nucleotides align to TRBD2. CDR1 is SGHRS, CDR2 YFSETQ, per germline. Unmatched junction bases numbered 7, after V lost 0 bases and J lost 6 bases. The CDR3 runs 16 residues. The CDR3 region has the DNA TGCGCCAGCAGCTTGGATTTAGCGGGAGGGCCGAAGACCCAGTACTTC. Its protein product is CASSLDLAGGPKTQYF.

This chain links TRBV30 with TRBJ2-2; 7 bases align to TRBD1. Germline values: CDR1 GTSNPN, CDR2 SVGIG (reference sequence). This CDR3 spans 13 amino acids. V was pared by 2 bases and J by 8 bases, with 5 bases of the junction left unmatched. The CDR3 region has the DNA TGTGCCTGGAGTCAGGGGGAAGTGGGGGAGCTGTTTTTT. The encoded protein is CAWSQGEVGELFF.

The rearrangement links TRBV10-3 to TRBJ2-3; D might be TRBD1 or TRBD2, each matching 7 bases. Germline CDR1 and CDR2: ENHRY and SYGVKD. The CDR3 contains 16 residues. Between the trimmed V and J ends, which lost 5 bases and 3 bases, there was a span of 18 bases. CDR3 sequence: CAISKQGRVLTDTQYF. CDR3 DNA: TGTGCCATCAGTAAACAGGGGAGGGTTCTTACAGATACGCAGTATTTT.